The T cell receptor beta chain under discussion was sequenced for a study of vaccination and CD4 T cells after COVID-19 (dated by TCRdb to 2021 to 2024). Regarding the complete study: The convalescent cohort included six males and four females, with two Hispanic individuals, seven Caucasians, two Asians and one multiracial person. Participants received two doses of either the Pfizer-BioNTech BNT162b2 vaccine (n=8) or the Moderna mRNA-1273 vaccine (n=2). Post-COVID blood samples from convalescent patients were collected a median of roughly 100 days after diagnosis, with a range of roughly 30 to 161 days. The time from the second vaccine dose to post-vaccine blood sampling had a median of roughly 72 days and ranged from about 14 to 250 days. For stimulating the cultures, overlapping spike peptide pools were used, derived from SARS-CoV-2 as well as from the common cold coronaviruses HCoV-NL63, HCoV-OC43 and HCoV-229E. Control cultures received a CEFX viral epitope pool as the positive control, an HIV-1 Nef peptide pool as the negative control, or no peptide. The spike-specific CD4+ TCR repertoire was compared before and after mRNA vaccination in about nine COVID-19 convalescent patients and a handful of infection-naive healthy vaccine recipients.

Trimming takes 1 base off V and 6 bases off J; junction bases not matched to a gene: 6. Based on the germline V gene, the CDR1 and CDR2 sequences are SGHTA and FQGNSA. The CDR3 has 16 amino acids, counting the end cysteine and phenylalanine. Just the 48-base CDR3 DNA is kept, in frame starting at base 1. General conclusions and limits of the study: Although the median number of SARS-CoV-2-reactive clonotypes went up from 20 to 25 after infection to 35 to 40 after vaccination, the increase was not significant. Of the vaccine-specific clones found in convalescent patients, nearly all (304 of 307) were mono-reactive for SARS-CoV-2 spike instead of being cross-reactive with common cold coronaviruses. Only a relatively small number of convalescent patients were included in the study, and early timepoints following natural infection were not analyzed. In convalescent patients, a median about 90% of post-vaccine SARS-CoV-2-reactive clones were detected only after vaccination, and vaccine-specific priming was suggested by this finding.

What this sample's treatment or condition label stands for: approximately nine-day PBMC culture with coronavirus spike peptide pools or control peptides (ViraFEST assay). To expand antigen-specific T cells with peptide pools and then pick out the expanded clonotypes through TCR sequencing, the study relied on the ViraFEST assay. Negative nucleocapsid antibody tests before and after vaccination confirmed that the healthy vaccine recipients had no prior SARS-CoV-2 infection. Each well held 2 million or so PBMCs cultured in IMDM containing roughly 5.5% human AB serum and approximately 10 IU/ml IL-2, with around 9.2 ug/ml peptide pools added. On days 3 and 7, half of the culture medium was replaced with fresh IL-2-containing medium. After 9 to 11 days of culture, CD4+ T cells were isolated by negative selection with the EasySep CD4+ T cell isolation kit. Ficoll-Paque Plus gradient centrifugation was used to isolate PBMCs from whole blood, and the isolated PBMCs were then either used fresh or cryopreserved at -140C. Culture conditions were generally each tested in triplicate wells.

As for this clonotype: Its antigen has not been determined. Per-nucleotide qualities are absent, and no much larger clonotype sits a single base away.

Libraries were built with PCR. DNA from cultured CD4+ T cells underwent TCR sequencing with the Oncomine TCR Beta short-read assay at the Johns Hopkins FTIC core. The QIAamp micro DNA kit was used to extract genomic DNA from the cultured CD4+ T cells. Oncomine TCR Beta libraries from cultured CD4+ T cells were pooled using unique dual indexes and sequenced on an Illumina iSeq 100. As for how the authors treated the data: Non-productive sequences were removed, and CDR3s that did not start with C, did not end with F or W, or were shorter than 7 amino acids were discarded. The MANAFEST web application identified antigen-specific clonotypes by comparing peptide-stimulated wells against reference wells and other culture wells. For a clone to be called positive, the clone needed an FDR below 0.05, an odds ratio above 5, and a productive frequency above 0.1% in at least two of three replicate wells. A clonotype was classed as cross-reactive if the clonotype showed significant expansion both in SARS-CoV-2 spike wells and in at least one common cold coronavirus spike condition. Similarity between CDR3 sequences was evaluated in R version 3.6.1 using Levenshtein distances (stringdist) and unrooted phylogenetic trees (ape). In TCRdb, the public reads were trimmed at Q25 with fastp and aligned with MiXCR, with productive beta chains retained. Rows matching on CDR3 protein sequence are summarized as one entry with the most common DNA and genes. TCRdb, rather than the study authors, made the V and J calls. For this sample there are some 25,000 distinct CDR3 sequences; around 64% appear just once. Roughly 17% of the sample lies in the top ten.

The sequence links TRBV7-2 to TRBJ2-3, with TRBD2 identical over 11 junction bases. The clonotype was recovered from a human donor who received a COVID-19 vaccine. The material sequenced was CD4+ T cells from blood, cultured in vitro, taken after SARS-CoV-2 vaccination. The nucleotide sequence is TGTGCCAGCAGCTTAGGAGGGGCTAGCGGGAGGGATACGCAGTATTTT. It specifies CASSLGGASGRDTQYF.